This T cell receptor beta chain was retrieved from a study of blood T cell dynamics during melanoma immunotherapy. At the level of the study: Standard first-line treatment here was pembrolizumab or nivolumab plus ipilimumab in metastatic melanoma. Overall study results and limits: Whether repertoire-driving clones were melanoma-specific could not be determined.

Measured with immunoSEQ multiplex PCR; TCRdb has only the in-frame clones, and not every one. The repertoire holds over 3,500 clones, with about 88% as singletons. Time point indicated: week 3, after first cycle of checkpoint inhibitor. Trimming cost V 2 bases and J 3 bases, with 12 bases left between them. Germline values: CDR1 SGDLS, CDR2 YYNGEE. This CDR3 contains 15 residues. Comments on this clone: Its antigen is unidentified.

This chain connects TRBV9 to TRBJ1-5; D call uncertain. This clonotype originated in a human donor with melanoma. Here the sequenced sample was blood, taken from a patient treated with checkpoint blockade. For the CDR3, the DNA is TGTGCCAGCAGCGTTTCTGGCAGGCACAATCAGCCCCAGCATTTT. This gives the protein CASSVSGRHNQPQHF.